The entry that follows covers one T cell receptor beta chain sequence. The antigen remains unidentified. The CDR3 runs to 13 residues. V shed 6 bases and J shed 0 bases, with 5 bases lying between them. Germline V gene lookup returns CDR1 MNHEY and CDR2 SMNVEV (reference sequence). Donors in the study were healthy people who gave bone marrow. This entry belongs to a study of cytomegalovirus exposure and HLA in healthy donors. Study observations and caveats: Earlier analysis found most TCR beta V segments productive about 90% or about 30% of the time.

With 60 Vbeta and 13 Jbeta primers, the PCR was carried out. TCRdb's table, derived via immunoSEQ multiplex PCR, lists solely in-frame clones and lacks some. Here the sample spans approximately 150,000 clones, under 80% being singletons. The chain has TRBV27 and TRBJ1-4, with D uncertain. The source is a human donor in good health. The source material was PBMCs. CDR3 bases: TGTGCCAGCAGGCCTACAACTAATGAAAAACTGTTTTTT. Protein: CASRPTTNEKLFF.